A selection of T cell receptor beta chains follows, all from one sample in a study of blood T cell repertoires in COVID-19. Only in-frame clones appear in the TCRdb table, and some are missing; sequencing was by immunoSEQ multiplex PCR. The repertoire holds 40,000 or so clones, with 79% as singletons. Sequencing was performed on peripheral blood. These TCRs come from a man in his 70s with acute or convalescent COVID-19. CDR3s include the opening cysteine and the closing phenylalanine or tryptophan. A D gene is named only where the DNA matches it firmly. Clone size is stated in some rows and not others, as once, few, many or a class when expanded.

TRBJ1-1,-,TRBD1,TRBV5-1,CASSPRTGMMNTEAFF,TGCGCCAGCAGCCCGCGGACAGGTATGATGAACACTGAAGCTTTCTTT
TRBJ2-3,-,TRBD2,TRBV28,CASSPGTSGSLDTQYF,TGTGCCAGCAGTCCAGGGACTAGCGGGAGTTTAGATACGCAGTATTTT
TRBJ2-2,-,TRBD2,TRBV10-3,CAISGTSGRGLTGELFF,TGTGCCATCAGTGGGACTAGCGGGAGAGGATTGACCGGGGAGCTGTTTTTT
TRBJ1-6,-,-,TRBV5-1,CASSLAGARSGSPLHF,TGCGCCAGCAGCTTAGCGGGGGCCCGATCTGGATCACCCCTCCACTTT
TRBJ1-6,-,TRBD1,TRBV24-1,CATSSIWDRGIGFNSPLHF,TGTGCCACCAGTAGTATTTGGGACAGGGGCATAGGTTTTAATTCACCCCTCCACTTT
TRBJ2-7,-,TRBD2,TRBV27,CASRGPWTSLTYEQYF,TGTGCCAGCAGGGGGCCCTGGACTAGTTTGACCTACGAGCAGTACTTC
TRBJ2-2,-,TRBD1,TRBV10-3,CAISEPGTVSGELFF,TGTGCCATCAGTGAACCCGGGACAGTCTCGGGGGAGCTGTTTTTT
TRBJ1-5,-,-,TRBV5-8,CASSELTDSNQPQHF,TGTGCCAGCAGCGAGTTGACAGACTCCAATCAGCCCCAGCATTTT
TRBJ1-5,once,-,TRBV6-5,CASSYSIEVGGQPQHF,TGTGCCAGCAGTTACTCGATTGAGGTAGGAGGTCAGCCCCAGCATTTT
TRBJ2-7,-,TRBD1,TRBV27,CASSLGQGYNEQYF,TGTGCCAGCAGTTTGGGACAGGGGTACAACGAGCAGTACTTC
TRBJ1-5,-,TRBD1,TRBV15,CATSRMTGGANQPQHF,TGTGCCACCAGCAGAATGACAGGGGGGGCCAATCAGCCCCAGCATTTT
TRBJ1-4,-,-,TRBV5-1,CASSPSQGSDEKLFF,TGCGCCAGCAGCCCAAGCCAGGGGTCGGATGAAAAACTGTTTTTT
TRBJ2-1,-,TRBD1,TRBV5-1,CASSPGTGGNEQFF,TGCGCCAGCAGCCCCGGGACAGGAGGCAATGAGCAGTTCTTC
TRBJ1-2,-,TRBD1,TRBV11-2,CASSLLQGTLYGYTF,TGTGCCAGCAGCTTATTACAGGGGACTCTCTATGGCTACACCTTC
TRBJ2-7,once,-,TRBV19,CASSIVGGQNYEQYF,TGTGCCAGTAGTATAGTCGGAGGACAGAATTACGAGCAGTACTTC
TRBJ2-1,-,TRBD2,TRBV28,CASSNPGLAGWGKQFF,TGTGCCAGCAGTAACCCCGGACTAGCGGGATGGGGAAAGCAGTTCTTC
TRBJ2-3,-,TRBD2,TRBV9,CASSVGGLAGIDTQYF,TGTGCCAGCAGCGTTGGGGGACTAGCGGGAATAGATACGCAGTATTTT
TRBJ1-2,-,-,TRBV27,CASSPLSLSLGYTF,TGTGCCAGCAGCCCCCTCTCCCTAAGTCTTGGCTACACCTTC
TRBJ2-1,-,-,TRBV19,CASSLTGSSYNEQFF,TGTGCCAGTAGCCTAACAGGGAGCTCCTACAATGAGCAGTTCTTC
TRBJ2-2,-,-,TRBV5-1,CASSFDSGYGELFF,TGCGCCAGCAGCTTCGATTCAGGTTACGGGGAGCTGTTTTTT
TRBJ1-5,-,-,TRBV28,CASSFRSGNQPQHF,TGTGCCAGCAGTTTCAGGTCTGGGAATCAGCCCCAGCATTTT
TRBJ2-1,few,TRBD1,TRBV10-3,CAISESGQMNNEQFF,TGTGCCATCAGTGAGTCGGGACAGATGAACAATGAGCAGTTCTTC
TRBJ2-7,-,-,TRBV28,CASSALGGLAPTWSYEQYF,TGTGCCAGCAGTGCGCTGGGGGGTCTGGCCCCCACCTGGAGTTACGAGCAGTACTTC
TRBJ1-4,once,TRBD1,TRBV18,CASSPRQGNTEKLFF,TGTGCCAGCTCACCCAGACAGGGGAATACGGAAAAACTGTTTTTT
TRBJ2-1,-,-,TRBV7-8,CASSLEAAVYNEQFF,TGTGCCAGCAGCTTAGAAGCAGCGGTCTACAATGAGCAGTTCTTC